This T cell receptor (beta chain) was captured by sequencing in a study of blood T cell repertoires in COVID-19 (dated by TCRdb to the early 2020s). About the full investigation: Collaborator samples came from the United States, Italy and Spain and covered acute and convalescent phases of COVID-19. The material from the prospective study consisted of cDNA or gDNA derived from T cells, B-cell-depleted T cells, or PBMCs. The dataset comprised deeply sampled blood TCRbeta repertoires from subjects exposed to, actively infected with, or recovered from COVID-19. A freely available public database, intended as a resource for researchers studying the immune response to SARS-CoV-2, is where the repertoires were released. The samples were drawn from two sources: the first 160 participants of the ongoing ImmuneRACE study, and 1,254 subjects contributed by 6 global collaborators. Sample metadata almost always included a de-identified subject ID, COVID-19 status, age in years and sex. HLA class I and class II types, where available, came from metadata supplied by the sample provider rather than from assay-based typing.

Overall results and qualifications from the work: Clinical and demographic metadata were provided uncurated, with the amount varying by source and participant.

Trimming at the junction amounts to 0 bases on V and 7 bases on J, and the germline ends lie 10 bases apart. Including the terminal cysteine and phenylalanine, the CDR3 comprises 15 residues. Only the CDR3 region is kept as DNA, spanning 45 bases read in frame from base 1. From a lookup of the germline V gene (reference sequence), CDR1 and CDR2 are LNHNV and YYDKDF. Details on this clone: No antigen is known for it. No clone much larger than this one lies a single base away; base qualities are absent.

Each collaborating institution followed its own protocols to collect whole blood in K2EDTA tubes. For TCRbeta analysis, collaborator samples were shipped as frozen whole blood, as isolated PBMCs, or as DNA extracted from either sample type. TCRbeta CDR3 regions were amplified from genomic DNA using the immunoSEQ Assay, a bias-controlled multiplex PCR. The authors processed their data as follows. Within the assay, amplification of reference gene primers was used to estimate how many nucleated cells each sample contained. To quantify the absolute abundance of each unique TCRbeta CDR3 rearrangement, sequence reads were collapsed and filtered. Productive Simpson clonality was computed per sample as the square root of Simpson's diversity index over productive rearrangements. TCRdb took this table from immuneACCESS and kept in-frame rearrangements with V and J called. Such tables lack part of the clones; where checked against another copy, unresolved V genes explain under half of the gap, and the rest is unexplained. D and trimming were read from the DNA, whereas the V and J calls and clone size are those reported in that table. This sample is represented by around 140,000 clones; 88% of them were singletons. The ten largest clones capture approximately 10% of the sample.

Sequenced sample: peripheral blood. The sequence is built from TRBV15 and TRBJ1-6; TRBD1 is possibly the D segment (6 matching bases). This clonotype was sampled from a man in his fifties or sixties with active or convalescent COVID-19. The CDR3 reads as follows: CATSRDRGSNSPLHF. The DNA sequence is TGTGCCACCAGCAGAGATAGGGGGTCCAATTCACCCCTCCACTTT. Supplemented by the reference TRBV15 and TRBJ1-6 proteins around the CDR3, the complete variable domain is DAMVIQNPRYQVTQFGKPVTLSCSQTLNHNVMYWYQQKSSQAPKLLFHYYDKDFNNEADTPDNFQSRRPNTSFCFLDIRSPGLGDTAMYLCATSRDRGSNSPLHFGNGTRLTVT.